The text below deals with one T cell receptor (beta chain). The antigen is unknown. This specimen belongs to a study of shared clonotypes between healthy human individuals. As for the study in general: In total, the donors were two women and a few men aged 18 to 49.

The study, taken as a whole, reports: Rarefaction gave evidence that sorted-subset sequencing remained incomplete despite large depth.

The V segment lost 4 bases and the J segment 4 bases; nucleotides outside the gene matches: 11. Germline assignment: CDR1 SQVTM and CDR2 ANQGSEA. The CDR3 is 15 residues long. Produced via immunoSEQ multiplex PCR; TCRdb's table is partial and in-frame only. The sample has about a million clones, approximately 80% seen once. The chain combines TRBV29-1 with TRBJ2-3; 7 bases line up with TRBD1. Sequencing input: memory CD4+ T cells from PBMCs. The subset is: CD45RA-negative fraction. This TCR derives from a man between 18 and 35 years old in good health. Some clones in this sample may be carry-over from other donors' samples. Here the CDR3 reads CSVARRTGVSDTQYF. The CDR3 DNA sequence: TGCAGCGTTGCCCGTAGGACAGGCGTATCAGATACGCAGTATTTT.